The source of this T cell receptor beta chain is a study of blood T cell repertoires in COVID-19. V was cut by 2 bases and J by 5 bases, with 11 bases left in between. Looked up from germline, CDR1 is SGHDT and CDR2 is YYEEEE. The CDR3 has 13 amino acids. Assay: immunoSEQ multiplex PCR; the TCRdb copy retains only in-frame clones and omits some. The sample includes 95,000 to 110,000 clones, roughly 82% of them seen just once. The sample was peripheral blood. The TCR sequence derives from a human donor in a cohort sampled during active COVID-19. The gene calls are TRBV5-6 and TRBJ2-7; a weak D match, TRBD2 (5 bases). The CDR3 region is CASSLLNGDEQYF. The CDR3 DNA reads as TGTGCCAGCAGCTTACTAAACGGGGACGAGCAGTACTTC.